Sequencing of this T cell receptor (beta chain) was carried out in a study of long-term antiretroviral therapy in people with HIV. The study, taken as a whole, reports: Neither ART adherence, viral resistance nor therapy changes were documented. ART preceded a rise in diversity that nonetheless stayed lower than in transplant donor controls.

Sequencing relied on immunoSEQ assay v3.0, run at survey level. Profiled with immunoSEQ multiplex PCR; TCRdb holds only in-frame clones, not every one. The sample lists under 50,000 clones, approximately 86% occurring once. In the case of this clone: Its antigen is not identified.

The source was unsorted PBMCs, collected just before starting antiretroviral therapy. This clonotype was obtained from a woman between 18 and 29 years old with HIV.

The CDR3 coding sequence is TGTGCCAGCAGTTTGGACACCGCGGGCTACGAGCAGTACTTC. This encodes CASSLDTAGYEQYF. The V and J genes are TRBV28 and TRBJ2-7; possibly TRBD1 or TRBD2 for D (5 bases each). CDR3 size: 14 residues. V was shortened by 3 bases and J by 3 bases, with 12 bases between the two germline ends. Germline V CDR1 and CDR2: MDHEN, SYDVKM.